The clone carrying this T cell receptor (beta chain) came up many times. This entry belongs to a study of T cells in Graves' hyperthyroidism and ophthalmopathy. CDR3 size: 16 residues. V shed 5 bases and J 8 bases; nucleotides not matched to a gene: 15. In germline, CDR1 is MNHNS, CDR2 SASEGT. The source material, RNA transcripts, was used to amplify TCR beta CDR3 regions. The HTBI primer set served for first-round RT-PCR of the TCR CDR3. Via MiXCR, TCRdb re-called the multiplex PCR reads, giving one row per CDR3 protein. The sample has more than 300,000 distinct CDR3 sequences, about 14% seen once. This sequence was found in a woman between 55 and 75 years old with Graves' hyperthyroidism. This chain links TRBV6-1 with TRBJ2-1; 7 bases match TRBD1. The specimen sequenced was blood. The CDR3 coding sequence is TGTGCCAGCAGTAGACAGGGAAACGGGAAATTCTATGAGCAGTTCTTC. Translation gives CASSRQGNGKFYEQFF.